A single sample is the source of the 9 T cell receptor beta chains below, sequenced in a study of shared clonotypes between healthy human individuals. Profiled with immunoSEQ multiplex PCR; TCRdb holds only in-frame clones, not every one. The sample lists approximately 1,000,000 clones, approximately 80% occurring once. Sequencing was performed on memory CD4+ T cells from PBMCs. As to subset: CD45RA-negative fraction. The receptors originated from a man younger than 35 in good health. Some clones in this sample may be carry-over from other donors' samples.

The chain has TRBV18 and TRBJ2-1; 11 bases are shared with TRBD2. The CDR3 extends over 19 amino acids. Germline loops: CDR1 KGHSH, CDR2 LQKENI. Trimming at V came to 2 bases and at J to 0 bases, leaving 9 bases not matched to a gene. CDR3: CASSPTTASGRSSYNEQFF. DNA for the CDR3: TGTGCCAGCTCACCAACTACGGCTAGCGGGAGGAGCTCCTACAATGAGCAGTTCTTC.

This clone turned up a few times. This chain connects TRBV19 to TRBJ2-2; D possibly corresponds to TRBD2 (5 bases). V lost 7 bases and J lost 1, with 13 bases in between. Germline V lookup: CDR1 LNHDA, CDR2 SQIVND (reference sequence). The CDR3 loop spans 15 amino acids. Written as DNA, the CDR3 is TGTGCCAGTACCTCAGGAGGCCTGAACACCGGGGAGCTGTTTTTT. Amino acid sequence: CASTSGGLNTGELFF.

The chain has TRBV9 and TRBJ1-3; a weak D match, TRBD1 (5 bases). CDR3 length: 17 amino acids. V dropped 3 bases and J dropped 3 bases, with 19 bases sitting between them. Germline V lookup: CDR1 SGDLS, CDR2 YYNGEE. CDR3 sequence (DNA): TGTGCCAGCAGCGGCCGATGGACGCCGGGGGTTGGAAACACCATATATTTT. Protein sequence: CASSGRWTPGVGNTIYF. Full variable domain (rest looked up from reference TRBV9 and TRBJ1-3): DSGVTQTPKHLITATGQRVTLRCSPRSGDLSVYWYQQSLDQGLQFLIQYYNGEERAKGNILERFSAQQFPDLHSELNLSSLELGDSALYFCASSGRWTPGVGNTIYFGEGSWLTVV.

The table lists this clone with a count of one. The chain combines TRBV5-4 with TRBJ2-7; 10 bases are a match to TRBD2. Germline CDR1 SGHNT, CDR2 YYREEE (reference sequence). Losses at the gene ends were 2 bases for V and 4 bases for J; bases not matched to a gene: 3. CDR3 size: 14 residues. CDR3 in amino acids: CASSLAGGPYEQYF. CDR3 DNA sequence: TGTGCCAGCAGCTTAGCGGGAGGGCCGTACGAGCAGTACTTC.

The CDR3, as DNA: TGTGCCAGCAGCTTACAGGGCCTATCTGGAAACACCATATATTTT. This gives the protein CASSLQGLSGNTIYF. The chain recombines TRBV11-2 with TRBJ1-3, with D maybe TRBD1 (5 bases). This CDR3 region has 15 residues. The germline gives CDR1 SGHAT, CDR2 FQNNGV. V was shortened by 2 bases and J by 1 base, with 9 bases between the two germline ends.

This sequence joins TRBV11-1 and TRBJ2-3; 9 bases are a match to TRBD1. This CDR3 region has 15 residues. The germline CDR1 and CDR2 sequences are SGHAT and FQDESV (reference sequence). Trimming removed 5 bases from V and 5 bases from J; junction bases left unmatched: 8. The CDR3 is CASSREQGAGDTQYF. CDR3 nucleotide sequence: TGTGCCAGCAGCCGAGAACAGGGGGCGGGAGATACGCAGTATTTT.

The chain links TRBV28 to TRBJ2-6; no definite D call. The CDR3 has 15 residues. Germline assignment: CDR1 MDHEN and CDR2 SYDVKM. Trimming shortened V by 5 bases and J by 0 bases, and 8 bases separated the two germline ends. The CDR3 DNA reads as TGTGCCAGCAGTACTATCAGCTCTGGGGCCAACGTCCTGACTTTC. It translates to CASSTISSGANVLTF.

This chain joins TRBV9 and TRBJ2-7, with 7 nucleotides matching TRBD1. V lost 4 bases to trimming and J lost 5 bases; unmatched junction nucleotides: 6. From germline, CDR1 is SGDLS and CDR2 YYNGEE. CDR3 size: 13 residues. The CDR3 reads CASSRRGTDEQYF. In DNA form, the CDR3 reads TGTGCCAGCAGCCGCAGGGGGACGGACGAGCAGTACTTC.

The rearrangement joins TRBV4-1 to TRBJ2-1; D perhaps matches TRBD2 (5 bases). V lost 0 bases and J lost 4, with 13 bases in between. This CDR3 has 16 residues. Germline CDR1 and CDR2: MGHRA and YSYEKL. The CDR3 loop reads CASSQDSAASYNEQFF. CDR3 DNA sequence: TGCGCCAGCAGCCAAGATTCAGCGGCCAGTTACAATGAGCAGTTCTTC.